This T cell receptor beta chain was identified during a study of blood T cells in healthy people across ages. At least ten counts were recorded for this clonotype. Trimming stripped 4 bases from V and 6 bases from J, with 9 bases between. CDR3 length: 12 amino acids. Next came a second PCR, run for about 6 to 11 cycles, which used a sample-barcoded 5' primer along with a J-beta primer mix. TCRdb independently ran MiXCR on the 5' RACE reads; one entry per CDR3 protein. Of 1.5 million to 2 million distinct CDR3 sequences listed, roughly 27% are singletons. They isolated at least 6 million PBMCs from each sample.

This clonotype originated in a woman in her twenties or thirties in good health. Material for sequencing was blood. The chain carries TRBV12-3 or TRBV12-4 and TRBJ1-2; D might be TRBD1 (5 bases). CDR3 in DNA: TGTGCCAGCAGTTGGGACGGAGATGGCTACACCTTC. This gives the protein CASSWDGDGYTF.